Below, 23 T cell receptor beta chains from the same sample are listed, as sequenced in a study of blood T cell repertoires in COVID-19 (dated by TCRdb to about 2020). Libraries were built with the immunoSEQ multiplex PCR assay. Imported from immuneACCESS, the table was reduced by TCRdb to in-frame sequences with V and J called. These copies leave out some clones; in studies compared against another copy, an unresolved V gene accounts for under half, and the cause of the remainder is not known. For this sample the table gives around 170,000 clones, of which less than 85% were detected only once. More than 10% of the sample is taken by the ten largest. Sequences were obtained from PBMCs or T cells enriched from blood (not recorded which). These TCRs come from a man aged 50 to 60 who had recovered from COVID-19.

V gene TRBV27 combines with J gene TRBJ2-7; the match to TRBD1 covers 7 bases. Germline lookup yields CDR1 MNHEY and CDR2 SMNVEV (reference sequence). CDR3 size: 16 residues. V lost 8 bases and J lost 0; bases outside the gene matches: 13. In DNA form, the CDR3 reads TGTGCCAGCTTGAGTTTCACAGGGGTTTACTCCTACGAGCAGTACTTC. It codes for CASLSFTGVYSYEQYF.

The CDR3 loop is CASSPQGVQGGYTF. In DNA form, the CDR3 reads TGTGCCAGCAGCCCCCAGGGAGTTCAGGGGGGCTACACCTTC. The chain uses TRBV2 and TRBJ1-2, with D tentatively TRBD1 (6 bases). Trimming left V 6 bases short and J 8 bases short, with 19 bases between. Germline-derived CDR1 and CDR2 are SNHLY and FYNNEI. CDR3 length equals 14 residues.

The chain is built from TRBV19 and TRBJ1-6; 7 bases map to TRBD1. Germline V gene data show CDR1 as LNHDA and CDR2 as SQIVND (reference sequence). V trimming: 7 bases; J trimming: 9 bases; junction bases outside the gene matches: 9. This CDR3 comprises 14 residues. The CDR3 DNA reads as TGTGCCAGTAAGAGCCAGGGGGATGGTTCACCCCTCCACTTT. It specifies CASKSQGDGSPLHF.

This chain joins TRBV20-1 and TRBJ1-1; D is unresolved. The germline V gene has CDR1 DFQATT and CDR2 SNEGSKA (reference sequence). This CDR3 has 11 residues. Deletions cut 3 bases from V and 2 bases from J, with 4 bases between. The CDR3 sequence is CSASPNTEAFF. In nucleotides, the CDR3 is TGCAGTGCTAGCCCTAACACTGAAGCTTTCTTT.

The rearrangement joins TRBV5-4 to TRBJ2-2; 10 bases line up with TRBD2. CDR3 length: 16 amino acids. Germline V gives CDR1 SGHNT, CDR2 YYREEE (reference sequence). The V segment lost 4 bases and the J segment 1 base; nucleotides outside the gene matches: 4. The CDR3 reads CASSRPSGGNTGELFF. The CDR3 nucleotides read TGTGCCAGCAGCCGACCTAGCGGGGGGAACACCGGGGAGCTGTTTTTT. The whole variable domain, remainder taken from reference TRBV5-4 and TRBJ2-2, is ETGVTQSPTHLIKTRGQQVTLRCSSQSGHNTVSWYQQALGQGPQFIFQYYREEENGRGNFPPRFSGLQFPNYSSELNVNALELDDSALYLCASSRPSGGNTGELFFGEGSRLTVL.

This chain joins TRBV5-4 and TRBJ1-1, with a tentative D call TRBD1 (5 bases). The germline CDR1 and CDR2 sequences are SGHNT and YYREEE (reference sequence). V lost 0 bases, J lost 10 bases, and 19 bases lay in between. CDR3 size: 15 residues. The DNA for the CDR3 is TGTGCCAGCAGCTTGGTTGACAGAGCCACCGGGGGAGCTTTCTTT. Translated: CASSLVDRATGGAFF.

V is TRBV12-3 or TRBV12-4 and J is TRBJ2-5; maybe TRBD2 (6 bases). This CDR3 comprises 13 residues. The V and J ends lost 6 bases and 5 bases respectively, with 13 bases between them. CDR3 in DNA: TGTGCCAGCAGCTCGGGACTGCTGGAGACCCAGTACTTC. It encodes CASSSGLLETQYF.

This clone occurred once. The chain employs TRBV10-3 and TRBJ1-4; TRBD1 agrees at 9 bases. The germline gives CDR1 ENHRY, CDR2 SYGVKD. There are 14 residues in the CDR3. Trimming took 5 bases from V and 6 from J; bases not matched to a gene: 4. The CDR3 DNA sequence: TGTGCCATCAGTACAGGGGGCGTCCATGAAAAACTGTTTTTT. Translation gives CAISTGGVHEKLFF.

V gene TRBV10-3 combines with J gene TRBJ2-3; D gene ambiguous. Germline loops: CDR1 ENHRY, CDR2 SYGVKD. V lost 7 bases, J lost 0 bases, and 5 bases lay in between. The CDR3 is made up of 12 amino acids. As DNA, the CDR3 is TGTGCCATCACCCATAGCACAGATACGCAGTATTTT. This codes for CAITHSTDTQYF.

The chain is built from TRBV7-2 and TRBJ1-4; maybe TRBD1 (6 bases). Germline V lookup: CDR1 SGHTA, CDR2 FQGNSA. V lost 5 bases and J lost 5, with 15 bases in between. The CDR3 is 15 residues long. As DNA, the CDR3 is TGTGCCAGCAGCCCATCGACAGGAGTAAATGAAAAACTGTTTTTT. The encoded protein is CASSPSTGVNEKLFF.

This chain connects TRBV27 to TRBJ1-2, with TRBD1 matching over 8 bases. V trimming: 3 bases; J trimming: 3 bases; junction bases outside the gene matches: 6. The CDR3 is 15 residues long. Germline loops: CDR1 MNHEY, CDR2 SMNVEV (reference sequence). CDR3: CASSLKRDRYYGYTF. The CDR3 DNA is TGTGCCAGCAGTTTGAAAAGGGACAGGTACTATGGCTACACCTTC.

The chain carries TRBV3-1 (or the pseudogene TRBV3-2) and TRBJ1-1; D not certain. Germline V gene lookup returns CDR1 LGHDT and CDR2 YNNKEL (reference sequence). This CDR3 is built from 13 residues. Between the trimmed V and J ends, which lost 5 bases and 4 bases, there was a span of 11 bases. The CDR3 coding sequence is TGTGCCAGCAGCTCCGAGGTGGGCACTGAAGCTTTCTTT. Translation gives CASSSEVGTEAFF.

V gene TRBV5-1 combines with J gene TRBJ1-1; D perhaps matches TRBD1 (6 bases). The CDR3 runs 15 residues. Trimming pared 0 bases from V and 3 bases from J, leaving 12 bases between. Germline V lookup: CDR1 SGHRS, CDR2 YFSETQ. The CDR3 DNA reads as TGCGCCAGCAGCTTGGAGGGCAGGGGATACACTGAAGCTTTCTTT. Its protein is CASSLEGRGYTEAFF.

This chain links TRBV28 with TRBJ1-2, with D possibly TRBD1 on 6 matching bases. The germline CDR1 and CDR2 sequences are MDHEN and SYDVKM. The ends were cut back, 4 bases at V and 4 bases at J, with 13 bases in the middle. This CDR3 has 14 residues. CDR3 protein: CASSSPGQSYGYTF. DNA for the CDR3: TGTGCCAGCAGTTCCCCGGGACAATCCTATGGCTACACCTTC.

This chain connects TRBV29-1 to TRBJ2-7; 7 nucleotides line up with TRBD2. CDR3 length equals 14 residues. V was pared by 6 bases and J by 0 bases, with 8 bases of the junction left unmatched. From germline, CDR1 is SQVTM and CDR2 ANQGSEA. The CDR3 DNA reads TGCAGCGTGGGAGGGACTTCGGCCTCCTACGAGCAGTACTTC. It translates to CSVGGTSASYEQYF.

The chain recombines TRBV19 with TRBJ2-1; possible D gene TRBD2, 6 bases. Trimming removed 5 bases from V and 8 bases from J, with 16 bases in between. This CDR3 comprises 14 residues. CDR1 and CDR2 from the germline V gene are LNHDA and SQIVND (reference sequence). The CDR3 DNA is TGTGCCAGTAGTGTGTGGCGGGATTCTGATGAGCAGTTCTTC. Translated: CASSVWRDSDEQFF.

The chain uses TRBV6-5 and TRBJ2-1; 7 bases align to TRBD1. Germline V gives CDR1 MNHEY, CDR2 SVGAGI. V lost 8 bases, J lost 5 bases, and 6 bases stayed unmatched. This CDR3 contains 13 residues. The CDR3 DNA reads as TGTGCCAGCCGAGGGGGCTCTCACAATGAGCAGTTCTTC. Its protein product is CASRGGSHNEQFF.

This sequence joins TRBV27 and TRBJ1-1; the D is unclear. The CDR3 spans 15 residues. Germline V gene data show CDR1 as MNHEY and CDR2 as SMNVEV (reference sequence). V was trimmed by 4 bases and J by 1 base, leaving 13 bases between them. CDR3 loop: CASSSRVLGNTEAFF. The DNA of the CDR3 is TGTGCCAGCAGTTCGAGGGTTTTAGGGAACACTGAAGCTTTCTTT.

The chain recombines TRBV2 with TRBJ2-1; 8 bases are shared with TRBD2. The CDR3 runs 13 residues. V was pared by 6 bases and J by 5 bases, with 3 bases of the junction left unmatched. CDR1 is SNHLY and CDR2 is FYNNEI in the germline V gene. The CDR3 region is CASRAGDHNEQFF. CDR3 sequence (DNA): TGTGCCAGCAGAGCGGGGGACCACAATGAGCAGTTCTTC.

The genes are TRBV25-1 and TRBJ2-3; TRBD2 might be the D (6 bases). Per germline, CDR1 MGHDK and CDR2 SYGVNS. The CDR3 runs 16 residues. Between the trimmed V and J ends, which lost 5 bases and 0 bases, there was a span of 15 bases. The CDR3 protein is CASSLMGGMSTDTQYF. The CDR3 nucleotides read TGTGCCAGCAGTCTTATGGGGGGTATGAGCACAGATACGCAGTATTTT.

The chain is built from TRBV19 and TRBJ2-3; D is perhaps TRBD2 (6 bases). Trimming removed 5 bases from V and 4 bases from J, with 16 bases in between. There are 15 residues in the CDR3. Germline assignment: CDR1 LNHDA and CDR2 SQIVND (reference sequence). The CDR3: CASSPGDSFPDTQYF. CDR3 DNA sequence: TGTGCCAGTAGTCCCGGGGACTCTTTCCCAGATACGCAGTATTTT.

This clone was detected once. The chain couples TRBV5-1 to TRBJ1-1, with 8 nucleotides matching TRBD1. The CDR3 covers 16 residues. Trimming cost V 2 bases and J 4 bases; bases outside gene matches: 10. Germline-derived CDR1 and CDR2 are SGHRS and YFSETQ. CDR3 DNA: TGCGCCAGCAGCTTCGGCGACAGGGGCACTACCACTGAAGCTTTCTTT. This encodes CASSFGDRGTTTEAFF.

There are a few counts of this clone. The chain couples TRBV7-6 to TRBJ1-2; D uncertain. In germline, CDR1 is SGHVS, CDR2 FNYEAQ. With 0 bases removed from V and 0 bases from J, the gap between germline ends came to 8 bases. CDR3 length equals 15 residues. The CDR3 nucleotides are TGTGCCAGCAGCTTAGCGGCCGGGGCTAACTATGGCTACACCTTC. Amino acid sequence: CASSLAAGANYGYTF.